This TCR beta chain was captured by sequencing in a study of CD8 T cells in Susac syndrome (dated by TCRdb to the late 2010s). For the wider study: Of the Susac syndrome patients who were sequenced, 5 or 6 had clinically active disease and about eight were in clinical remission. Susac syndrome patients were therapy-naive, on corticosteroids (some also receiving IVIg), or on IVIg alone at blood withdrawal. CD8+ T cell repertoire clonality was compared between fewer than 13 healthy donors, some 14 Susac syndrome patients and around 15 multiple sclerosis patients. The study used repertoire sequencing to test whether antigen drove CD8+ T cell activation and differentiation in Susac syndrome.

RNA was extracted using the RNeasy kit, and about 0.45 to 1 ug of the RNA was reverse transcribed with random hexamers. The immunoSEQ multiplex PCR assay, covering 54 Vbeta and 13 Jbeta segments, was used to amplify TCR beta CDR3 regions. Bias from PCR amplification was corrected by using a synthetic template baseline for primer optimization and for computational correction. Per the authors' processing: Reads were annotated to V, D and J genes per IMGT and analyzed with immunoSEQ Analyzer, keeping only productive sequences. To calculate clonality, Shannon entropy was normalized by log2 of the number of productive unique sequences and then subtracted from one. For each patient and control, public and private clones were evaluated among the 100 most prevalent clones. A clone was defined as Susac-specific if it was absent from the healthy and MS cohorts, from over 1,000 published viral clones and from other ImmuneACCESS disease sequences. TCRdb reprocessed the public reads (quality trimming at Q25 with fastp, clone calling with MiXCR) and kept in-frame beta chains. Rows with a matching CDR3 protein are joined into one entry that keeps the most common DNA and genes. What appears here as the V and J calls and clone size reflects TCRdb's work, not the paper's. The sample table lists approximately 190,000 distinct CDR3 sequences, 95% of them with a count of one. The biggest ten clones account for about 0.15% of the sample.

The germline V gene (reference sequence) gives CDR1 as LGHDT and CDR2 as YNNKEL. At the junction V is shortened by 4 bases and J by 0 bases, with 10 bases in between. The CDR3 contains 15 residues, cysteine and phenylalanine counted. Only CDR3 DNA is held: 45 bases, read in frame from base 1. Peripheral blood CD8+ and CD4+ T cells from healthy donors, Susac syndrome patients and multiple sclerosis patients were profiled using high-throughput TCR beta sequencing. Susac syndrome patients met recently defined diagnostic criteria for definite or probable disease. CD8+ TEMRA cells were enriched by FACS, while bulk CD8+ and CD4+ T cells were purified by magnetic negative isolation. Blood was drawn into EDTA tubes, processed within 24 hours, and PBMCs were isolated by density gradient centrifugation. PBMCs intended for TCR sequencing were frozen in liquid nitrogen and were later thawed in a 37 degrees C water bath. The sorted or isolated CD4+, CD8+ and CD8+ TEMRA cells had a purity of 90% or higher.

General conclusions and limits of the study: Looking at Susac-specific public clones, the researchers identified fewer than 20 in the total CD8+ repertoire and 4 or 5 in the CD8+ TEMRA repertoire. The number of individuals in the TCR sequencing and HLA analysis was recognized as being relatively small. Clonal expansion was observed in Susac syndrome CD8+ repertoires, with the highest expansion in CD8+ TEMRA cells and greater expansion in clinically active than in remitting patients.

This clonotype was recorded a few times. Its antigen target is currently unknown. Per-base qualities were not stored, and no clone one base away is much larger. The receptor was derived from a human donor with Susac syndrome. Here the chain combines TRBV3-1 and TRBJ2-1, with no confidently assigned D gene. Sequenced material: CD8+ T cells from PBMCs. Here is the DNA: TGTGCCAGCAGCCTTGACGGAAGCTCCTACAATGAGCAGTTCTTC. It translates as CASSLDGSSYNEQFF.